The present T cell receptor (beta chain) was sequenced within a study of PD-1 blockade in classical Hodgkin lymphoma. Sequencing was performed with immunoSEQ multiplex PCR; in TCRdb, only in-frame clones are kept and a portion is missing. The table shows more than 70,000 clones, with around 90% occurring only once. Study conclusions and caveats: Patients who responded completely had about the same baseline diversity as newly diagnosed patients. Underlying causes for the observed repertoire differences were not defined, possibly disease activity or prior therapy. Lower baseline TCR diversity was reported for newly diagnosed patients than for healthy donors. With CD4+ cells, TCR diversity rose significantly by C4D1, but not with CD8+ cells.

Relapse was seen in all patients after autologous stem cell transplantation, and brentuximab vedotin exposure was variable. This CDR3 is built from 15 residues. The ends lost 5 bases at V and 5 bases at J; junction bases unmatched: 6. The germline V gene has CDR1 PRHDT and CDR2 FYEKMQ (reference sequence). On this clone itself: What it binds is not known.

Sequenced here: peripheral blood mononuclear cells (PBMCs), sampled before the second cycle of nivolumab. V gene TRBV13 combines with J gene TRBJ2-5, with 12 positions matching TRBD2. The source is a human donor with classical Hodgkin lymphoma. CDR3 loop: CASSPGLAGQETQYF. CDR3 sequence (DNA): TGTGCCAGCAGCCCCGGACTAGCGGGACAGGAGACCCAGTACTTC.